This is a list of T cell receptor beta chains from one sample in a study of blood T cell repertoires in COVID-19. Profiling relied on immunoSEQ multiplex PCR, and the TCRdb table lists in-frame clones only, not all of them. The data show about 200,000 clones, around 82% seen once. Sequencing used peripheral blood. The receptor source for this set is a woman aged 40 to 55 with active or convalescent COVID-19. Each CDR3 is given with its conserved first and last residue. D genes are given only for firm matches. Size is stated for part of the rows, as once, few or many counts, or as a class when the clone is expanded.

13 | TRBJ1-5 | - | - | TRBV24-1 | CATSGGGNQPQHF | TGTGCCACCAGTGGGGGGGGCAATCAGCCCCAGCATTTT
12 | TRBJ2-7 | - | - | TRBV2 | CASSPSSYEQYF | TGTGCCAGCAGCCCTAGCTCCTACGAGCAGTACTTC
16 | TRBJ2-7 | many | TRBD2 | TRBV7-2 | CASSLAGGASSYEQYF | TGTGCCAGCAGCCTAGCGGGGGGTGCTAGCTCCTACGAGCAGTACTTC
15 | TRBJ2-5 | once | TRBD1 | TRBV9 | CASSVGGGEGETQYF | TGTGCCAGCAGCGTAGGAGGGGGCGAAGGGGAGACCCAGTACTTC
14 | TRBJ2-2 | - | - | TRBV10-1 | CASRADSNTGELFF | TGCGCCAGCAGAGCCGACAGCAACACCGGGGAGCTGTTTTTT
15 | TRBJ1-6 | - | - | TRBV7-6 | CASSLRSDYNSPLHF | TGTGCCAGCAGCCTCAGGTCAGACTATAATTCACCCCTCCACTTT
15 | TRBJ2-7 | few | TRBD1 | TRBV7-2 | CASSLQTGGRYEQYF | TGTGCCAGCAGCTTACAGACAGGGGGCCGCTACGAGCAGTACTTC
16 | TRBJ2-4 | - | - | TRBV16 | CASSQSIGDFLDIQYF | TGTGCCAGCAGCCAATCTATAGGAGACTTCCTGGACATTCAGTACTTC
14 | TRBJ2-7 | - | - | TRBV28 | CASSLGGKTYEQYF | TGTGCCAGCAGTCTTGGCGGGAAGACCTACGAGCAGTACTTC
11 | TRBJ2-1 | - | TRBD1 | TRBV7-3 | CASSSGTGVFF | TGTGCCAGCAGCTCCGGGACAGGAGTTTTCTTC
18 | TRBJ2-3 | - | TRBD2 | TRBV2 | CASTIYYYGGVSTDTQYF | TGTGCCAGCACCATTTATTATTACGGGGGGGTAAGCACAGATACGCAGTATTTT
13 | TRBJ1-1 | - | - | TRBV2 | CASTTQGFTEAFF | TGTGCCAGCACCACACAGGGATTCACTGAAGCTTTCTTT
22 | TRBJ2-5 | - | TRBD2 | TRBV12-5 | CASGLVASGLAGGTLYQETQYF | TGTGCTAGTGGTTTGGTAGCGAGCGGACTAGCGGGGGGAACCCTGTACCAAGAGACCCAGTACTTC
14 | TRBJ1-2 | few | - | TRBV24-1 | CATSDPDTNYGYTF | TGTGCCACCAGTGACCCCGACACCAACTATGGCTACACCTTC
14 | TRBJ1-6 | - | - | TRBV11-2 | CASSLDRGDSPLHF | TGTGCCAGCAGCTTAGATCGGGGAGATTCACCCCTCCACTTT
16 | TRBJ1-3 | few | - | TRBV7-9 | CASSETGISVGNTIYF | TGTGCCAGCAGTGAGACGGGGATATCGGTTGGAAACACCATATATTTT
16 | TRBJ2-7 | - | TRBD1 | TRBV6-5 | CASSYSRGQGIYEQYF | TGTGCCAGCAGTTACTCTAGGGGACAGGGTATCTACGAGCAGTACTTC
14 | TRBJ1-2 | - | TRBD1 | TRBV9 | CASSVAKGGDGYTF | TGTGCCAGCAGCGTAGCTAAAGGGGGCGATGGCTACACCTTC
14 | TRBJ1-5 | - | TRBD1 | TRBV2 | CASSDRTGYQPQHF | TGTGCCAGCAGCGATAGGACAGGTTATCAGCCCCAGCATTTT
13 | TRBJ2-1 | - | - | TRBV7-9 | CASSWPSANEQFF | TGTGCCAGCAGCTGGCCTAGCGCCAATGAGCAGTTCTTC
19 | TRBJ1-3 | - | - | TRBV5-1 | CASSPSTPKSPGSGNTIYF | TGCGCCAGCAGCCCCTCAACCCCCAAATCTCCAGGGTCTGGAAACACCATATATTTT
15 | TRBJ2-7 | - | TRBD1 | TRBV13 | CASSIRDRGRDEQYF | TGTGCCAGCAGCATCCGGGACAGGGGGCGCGACGAGCAGTACTTC
11 | TRBJ2-7 | - | - | TRBV24-1 | CATAEGNEQYF | TGTGCCACCGCGGAGGGCAACGAGCAGTACTTC
11 | TRBJ1-1 | - | TRBD1 | TRBV12-3/TRBV12-4 | CATDRATEAFF | TGTGCCACTGACAGGGCCACTGAAGCTTTCTTT
17 | TRBJ2-7 | few | TRBD2 | TRBV6-7 | CASSYPMIKRGSYEQYF | TGTGCCAGCAGTTACCCCATGATAAAGCGGGGGTCCTACGAGCAGTACTTC
18 | TRBJ1-2 | - | - | TRBV11-3 | CASSLDVGAPPANYGYTF | TGTGCCAGCAGCTTAGATGTAGGGGCGCCCCCAGCTAACTATGGCTACACCTTC
15 | TRBJ2-3 | once | TRBD2 | TRBV5-4 | CASSLPSGVADTQYF | TGTGCCAGCAGCTTGCCTAGCGGGGTGGCAGATACGCAGTATTTT
16 | TRBJ2-3 | - | - | TRBV4-3 | CASSQGAAASTDTQYF | TGCGCCAGCAGCCAAGGGGCAGCGGCTAGCACAGATACGCAGTATTTT
14 | TRBJ2-5 | - | - | TRBV19 | CASSNPRGSETQYF | TGTGCCAGTAGTAACCCGAGAGGGTCAGAGACCCAGTACTTC
21 | TRBJ2-1 | - | TRBD1 | TRBV15 | CATSRAGIPHRGRKAHNEQFF | TGTGCCACCAGCAGAGCTGGAATACCCCACAGGGGGCGTAAAGCTCACAATGAGCAGTTCTTC
14 | TRBJ1-5 | - | - | TRBV28 | CASSYDRSNQPQHF | TGTGCCAGCAGTTACGACAGGAGCAATCAGCCCCAGCATTTT
16 | TRBJ2-2 | - | - | TRBV3-1/TRBV3-2 | CASRGGIQSNTGELFF | TGTGCCAGCAGGGGGGGAATCCAATCGAACACCGGGGAGCTGTTTTTT
15 | TRBJ1-5 | - | - | TRBV5-6 | CASSLGLEGNQPQHF | TGTGCCAGCAGCTTGGGACTCGAGGGCAATCAGCCCCAGCATTTT
12 | TRBJ1-2 | many | - | TRBV28 | CASSFTEYGYTF | TGTGCCAGCAGTTTCACCGAGTATGGCTACACCTTC
15 | TRBJ1-4 | - | - | TRBV9 | CASSPKGATNEKLFF | TGTGCCAGCAGCCCCAAGGGAGCAACTAATGAAAAACTGTTTTTT